These 10 T cell receptor beta chains were all obtained from the same sample, sequenced in a study of cytomegalovirus exposure and HLA in healthy donors. With 60 Vbeta and 13 Jbeta primers, the PCR was carried out. Produced via immunoSEQ multiplex PCR; TCRdb's table is partial and in-frame only. The sample shows about 160,000 clones, about four fifths of them seen only once. Sequencing was done on a sample of PBMCs. These receptors all come from a man aged 25 to 45 in good health and CMV-seronegative.

The chain's CDR3 is CASSQDLAGSYNEQFF. In DNA, the CDR3 is TGTGCCAGCAGCCAAGATCTAGCGGGCTCATACAATGAGCAGTTCTTC. The gene calls are TRBV4-2 and TRBJ2-1; TRBD2 matches 8 bases. This CDR3 spans 16 amino acids. Germline lookup yields CDR1 LGHNA and CDR2 YNFKEQ. With 0 bases clipped from V and 4 bases from J, the junction kept 5 bases outside the gene matches.

V usage is TRBV6-1 and J usage is TRBJ2-7, with D possibly matching TRBD1 (6 bases). Trimming left V 3 bases short and J 2 bases short, with 14 bases between. This CDR3 has 15 residues. Germline values: CDR1 MNHNS, CDR2 SASEGT. CDR3 coding DNA: TGTGCCAGCAGTGACCGGGACAAGGGAACCTACGAGCAGTACTTC. This codes for CASSDRDKGTYEQYF.

This clone was seen just once. The chain combines TRBV28 with TRBJ2-7, with D possibly being TRBD2 (6 bases). V gave up 3 bases and J gave up 5 bases, with 23 bases separating them. In germline, CDR1 is MDHEN, CDR2 SYDVKM. The CDR3 has 17 amino acids. The CDR3 spells CASSLRMRRASGDEQYF. The DNA for the CDR3 is TGTGCCAGCAGTTTGAGGATGAGGAGGGCTAGTGGCGACGAGCAGTACTTC.

V is TRBV6-5 and J is TRBJ1-2; D is perhaps TRBD1 (6 bases). Trimming shortened V by 6 bases and J by 2 bases, and 16 bases separated the two germline ends. The V gene's germline CDR1 is MNHEY and CDR2 SVGAGI. CDR3 length: 15 amino acids. The CDR3, as DNA: TGTGCCAGCAGCCCCACAGGGAACTCCAACTATGGCTACACCTTC. It codes for CASSPTGNSNYGYTF.

The chain uses TRBV7-2 and TRBJ2-2, with TRBD1 matching 7 bases. This CDR3 has 17 amino acids. V shed 4 bases, J shed 1 base, and the junction held 9 bases outside the gene matches. CDR1 and CDR2 (germline): SGHTA, FQGNSA. CDR3 amino acids: CASSSPRDSQNTGELFF. CDR3 DNA sequence: TGTGCCAGCAGCTCACCTAGGGACAGCCAGAACACCGGGGAGCTGTTTTTT.

The V gene is TRBV14, the J gene TRBJ2-7; D might be TRBD2 (6 bases). Trimming took off 4 bases at V and 1 base at J, with 17 bases between the two ends. Germline V lookup: CDR1 SGHDN, CDR2 FVKESK. This CDR3 region has 16 residues. The CDR3 DNA sequence: TGTGCCAGCAGCCCCATCGGCGGTAGCGGATCCTACGAGCAGTACTTC. Translation: CASSPIGGSGSYEQYF.

This chain connects TRBV9 to TRBJ2-1; 12 nucleotides match TRBD2. The length of the CDR3 is 17 residues. The trim removed 0 bases at V and 4 bases at J, leaving 5 bases unmatched. Germline values: CDR1 SGDLS, CDR2 YYNGEE. The DNA for the CDR3 is TGTGCCAGCAGCGTAGTACTAGCGGGAGGAGGTTACAATGAGCAGTTCTTC. Translation: CASSVVLAGGGYNEQFF.

The chain uses TRBV27 and TRBJ2-3; the D is unclear. The CDR3 is 13 amino acids. Trimming left V 3 bases short and J 3 bases short, with 7 bases between. Germline V gene sequence: CDR1 MNHEY, CDR2 SMNVEV (reference sequence). The CDR3 protein is CASSFKETDTQYF. The CDR3 DNA sequence: TGTGCCAGCAGTTTTAAAGAGACAGATACGCAGTATTTT.

This chain links TRBV5-1 with TRBJ2-3, with TRBD2 matching over 10 bases. CDR1 is SGHRS and CDR2 is YFSETQ in the germline V gene. The CDR3 runs to 15 residues. Trimming removed 2 bases from V and 5 bases from J; junction bases left unmatched: 5. The DNA for the CDR3 is TGCGCCAGCAGCTTACGGACTAGCGGCGGAGATACGCAGTATTTT. Protein sequence: CASSLRTSGGDTQYF.

This chain links TRBV6-5 with TRBJ2-7; 8 positions match TRBD2. Germline trimming cut 3 bases from V and 3 bases from J; bases unmatched to any gene: 7. CDR1 is MNHEY and CDR2 is SVGAGI in the germline V gene. The CDR3 sequence is 15 residues long. This CDR3 is CASSYGGLAGYEQYF. CDR3 sequence (DNA): TGTGCCAGCAGTTATGGGGGGCTAGCGGGCTACGAGCAGTACTTC.